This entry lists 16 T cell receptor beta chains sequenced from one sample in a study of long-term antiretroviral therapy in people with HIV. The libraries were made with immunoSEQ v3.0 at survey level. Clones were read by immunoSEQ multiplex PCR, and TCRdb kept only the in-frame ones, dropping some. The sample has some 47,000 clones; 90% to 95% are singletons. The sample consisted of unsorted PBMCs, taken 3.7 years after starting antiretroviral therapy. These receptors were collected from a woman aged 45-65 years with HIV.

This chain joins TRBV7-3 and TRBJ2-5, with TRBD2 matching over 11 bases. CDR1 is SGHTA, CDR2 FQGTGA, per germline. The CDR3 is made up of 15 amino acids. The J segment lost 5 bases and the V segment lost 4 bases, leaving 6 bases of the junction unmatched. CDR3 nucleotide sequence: TGTGCCAGCAGCTCCTCCGGGACTAGCGGCGAGACCCAGTACTTC. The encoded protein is CASSSSGTSGETQYF.

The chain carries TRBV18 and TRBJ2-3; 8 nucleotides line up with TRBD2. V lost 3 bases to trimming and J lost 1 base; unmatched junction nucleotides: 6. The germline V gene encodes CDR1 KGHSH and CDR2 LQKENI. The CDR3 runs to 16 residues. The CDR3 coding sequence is TGTGCCAGCTCACCGGCGGGAGGACCCCGCACAGATACGCAGTATTTT. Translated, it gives CASSPAGGPRTDTQYF.

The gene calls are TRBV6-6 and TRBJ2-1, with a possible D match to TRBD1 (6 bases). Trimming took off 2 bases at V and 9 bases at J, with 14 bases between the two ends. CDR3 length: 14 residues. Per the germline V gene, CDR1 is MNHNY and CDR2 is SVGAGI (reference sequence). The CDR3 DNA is TGTGCCAGCAGTTACCGGGACACAGGGAGTGAGCAGTTCTTC. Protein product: CASSYRDTGSEQFF.

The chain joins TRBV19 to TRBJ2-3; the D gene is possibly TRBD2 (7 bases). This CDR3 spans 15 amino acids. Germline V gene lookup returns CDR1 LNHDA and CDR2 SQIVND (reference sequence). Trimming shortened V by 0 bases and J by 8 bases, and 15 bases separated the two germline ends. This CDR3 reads CASSIERGGGSTQYF. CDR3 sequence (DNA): TGTGCCAGTAGTATAGAAAGAGGGGGGGGGAGTACGCAGTATTTT.

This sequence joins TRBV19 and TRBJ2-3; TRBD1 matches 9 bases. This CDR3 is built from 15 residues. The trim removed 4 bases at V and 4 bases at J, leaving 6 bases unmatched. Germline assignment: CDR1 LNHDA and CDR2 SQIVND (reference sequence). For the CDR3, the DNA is TGTGCCAGTAGTAGAGGGACAGGGACCTCAGATACGCAGTATTTT. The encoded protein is CASSRGTGTSDTQYF.

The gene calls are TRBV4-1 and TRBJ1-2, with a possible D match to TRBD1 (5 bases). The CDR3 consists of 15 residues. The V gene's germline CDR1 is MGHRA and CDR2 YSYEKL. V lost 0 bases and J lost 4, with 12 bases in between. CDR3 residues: CASSQDTDTIYGYTF. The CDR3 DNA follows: TGCGCCAGCAGCCAAGATACGGACACAATCTATGGCTACACCTTC.

This CDR3 is CASSQGTGNDQETQYF. For the CDR3, the DNA is TGTGCCAGCAGCCAGGGGACAGGGAATGACCAAGAGACCCAGTACTTC. The chain links TRBV4-2 to TRBJ2-5; 9 nucleotides agree with TRBD1. The CDR3 sequence is 16 residues long. Germline lookup yields CDR1 LGHNA and CDR2 YNFKEQ. The junction had 5 bases not matched to a gene; V was cut back by 3 bases and J by 0 bases.

CDR3 in DNA: TGCGCCAGCAGCTTCGTAGGGGCTGGGGAGACCCAGTACTTC. It specifies CASSFVGAGETQYF. This chain joins TRBV5-1 and TRBJ2-5; D is possibly TRBD1 (5 bases). The germline CDR1 and CDR2 sequences are SGHRS and YFSETQ. Trimming left V 2 bases short and J 5 bases short, with 13 bases between. This CDR3 has 14 amino acids. Complete variable domain (other parts from reference TRBV5-1 and TRBJ2-5): KAGVTQTPRYLIKTRGQQVTLSCSPISGHRSVSWYQQTPGQGLQFLFEYFSETQRNKGNFPGRFSGRQFSNSRSEMNVSTLELGDSALYLCASSFVGAGETQYFGPGTRLLVL.

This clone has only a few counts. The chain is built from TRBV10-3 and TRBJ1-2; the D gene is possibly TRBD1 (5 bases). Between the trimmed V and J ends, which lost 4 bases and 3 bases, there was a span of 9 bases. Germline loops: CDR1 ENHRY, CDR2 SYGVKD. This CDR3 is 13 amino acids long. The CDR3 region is CAISGGRDYGYTF. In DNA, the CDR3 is TGTGCCATCAGTGGAGGCAGGGACTATGGCTACACCTTC.

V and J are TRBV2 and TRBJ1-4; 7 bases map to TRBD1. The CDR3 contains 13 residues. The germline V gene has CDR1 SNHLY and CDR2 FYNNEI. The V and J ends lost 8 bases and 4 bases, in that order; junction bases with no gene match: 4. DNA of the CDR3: TGTGCCAGCGAGGGACAGATTAATGAAAAACTGTTTTTT. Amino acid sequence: CASEGQINEKLFF.

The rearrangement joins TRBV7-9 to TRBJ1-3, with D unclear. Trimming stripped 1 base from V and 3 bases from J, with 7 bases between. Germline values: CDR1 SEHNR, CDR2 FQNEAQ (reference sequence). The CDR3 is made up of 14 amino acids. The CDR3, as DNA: TGTGCCAGCAGCTTAGGCGGGGTTGGAAACACCATATATTTT. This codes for CASSLGGVGNTIYF.

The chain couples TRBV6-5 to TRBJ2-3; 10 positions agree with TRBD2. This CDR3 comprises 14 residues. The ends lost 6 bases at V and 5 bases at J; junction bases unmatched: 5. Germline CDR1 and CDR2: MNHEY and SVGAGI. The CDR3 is CASSGLAVRDTQYF. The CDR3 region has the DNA TGTGCCAGCAGCGGACTAGCGGTGAGAGATACGCAGTATTTT.

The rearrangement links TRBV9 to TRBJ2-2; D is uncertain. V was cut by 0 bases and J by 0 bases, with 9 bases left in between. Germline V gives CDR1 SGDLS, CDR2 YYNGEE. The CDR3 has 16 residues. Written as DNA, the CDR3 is TGTGCCAGCAGCGTAGGGGTCAGACCGAACACCGGGGAGCTGTTTTTT. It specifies CASSVGVRPNTGELFF.

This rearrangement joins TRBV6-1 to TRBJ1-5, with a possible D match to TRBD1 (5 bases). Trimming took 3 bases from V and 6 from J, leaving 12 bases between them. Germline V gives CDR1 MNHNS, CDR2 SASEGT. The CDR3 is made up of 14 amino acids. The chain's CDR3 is CASSEMGVGQPQHF. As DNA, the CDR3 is TGTGCCAGCAGTGAGATGGGGGTGGGTCAGCCCCAGCATTTT.

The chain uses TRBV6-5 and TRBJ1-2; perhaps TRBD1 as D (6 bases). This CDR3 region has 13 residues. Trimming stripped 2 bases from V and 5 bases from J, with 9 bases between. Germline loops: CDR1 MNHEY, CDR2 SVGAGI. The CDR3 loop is CASSYRTDYGYTF. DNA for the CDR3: TGTGCCAGCAGTTACCGGACAGATTATGGCTACACCTTC.

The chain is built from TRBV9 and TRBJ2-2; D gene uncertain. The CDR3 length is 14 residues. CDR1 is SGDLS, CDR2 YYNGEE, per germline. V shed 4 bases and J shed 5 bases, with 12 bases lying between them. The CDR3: CASSPASVTGELFF. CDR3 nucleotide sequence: TGTGCCAGCAGCCCGGCCTCAGTAACCGGGGAGCTGTTTTTT.